These 30 T cell receptor beta chains originate from one sample sequenced in a study of T-cell reconstitution after alpha-beta-depleted transplantation in children. It was with unique molecular identifiers that the TCRbeta library was prepared. Each CDR3 protein is one row after TCRdb ran MiXCR on the PCR reads. Of some 520,000 distinct CDR3 sequences in the sample, over 25% are singletons; the top ten hold approximately 2.3%. The sequencing here drew on PBMCs from the stem cell graft donor, taken from the stem cell graft. These receptors were taken from a human donor who donated a stem cell graft to a child with aplastic anemia.

The chain has TRBV10-3 and TRBJ2-7; 11 bases are shared with TRBD2. In germline, CDR1 is ENHRY, CDR2 SYGVKD. After removal of 6 bases from V and 2 bases from J, the junction contained 6 bases not matched to a gene. The CDR3 consists of 15 residues. CDR3 nucleotides: TGTGCCATCAGAGGAACTAGCGGGAGTCCCTACGAGCAGTACTTC. Protein: CAIRGTSGSPYEQYF.

This chain connects TRBV20-1 to TRBJ1-1; perhaps TRBD1 as D (5 bases). Trimming stripped 0 bases from V and 0 bases from J, with 11 bases between. CDR1 is DFQATT, CDR2 SNEGSKA, per germline (reference sequence). The CDR3 contains 15 residues. DNA of the CDR3: TGCAGTGCTAGAGATTTTGACAGTTTGAACACTGAAGCTTTCTTT. Its protein product is CSARDFDSLNTEAFF.

This clonotype was detected a few times. This chain joins TRBV20-1 and TRBJ1-6; 7 nucleotides align to TRBD1. V shed 0 bases, J shed 7 bases, and the junction held 3 bases outside the gene matches. The CDR3 totals 14 residues. Germline assignment: CDR1 DFQATT and CDR2 SNEGSKA (reference sequence). The CDR3 coding sequence is TGCAGTGCTAGAGACAGGGGGGCAAATTCACCCCTCCACTTT. Protein sequence: CSARDRGANSPLHF.

This rearrangement joins TRBV4-3 to TRBJ2-2; 8 bases align to TRBD2. From germline, CDR1 is LGHNA and CDR2 YSLEER. With V trimmed by 1 base and J by 5 bases, 6 bases remained unmatched. There are 16 residues in the CDR3. Written as DNA, the CDR3 is TGCGCCAGCAGCCAAGGATGGGCGGGAGGAACCGGGGAGCTGTTTTTT. Translating it yields CASSQGWAGGTGELFF.

The sample holds a few counts of this clonotype. V is TRBV9 and J is TRBJ2-1, with TRBD1 matching 9 bases. Trimming removed 1 base from V and 3 bases from J; junction bases left unmatched: 5. CDR1 is SGDLS and CDR2 is YYNGEE in the germline V gene. This CDR3 has 16 amino acids. CDR3 sequence (DNA): TGTGCCAGCAGCGTACTGCGGACAGGGGACTACAATGAGCAGTTCTTC. This encodes CASSVLRTGDYNEQFF.

This clonotype was observed at least ten times. The chain recombines TRBV7-8 with TRBJ1-1; D is uncertain. V gave up 0 bases and J gave up 7 bases, with 6 bases separating them. Germline loops: CDR1 SGHVS, CDR2 FQNEAQ. This CDR3 is built from 12 residues. The CDR3 nucleotides are TGTGCCAGCAGCTTAGCGTTTGATGAAGCTTTCTTT. Its translation: CASSLAFDEAFF.

The J gene is TRBJ2-3, the V gene TRBV9; 9 bases agree with TRBD2. The junction had 9 bases not matched to a gene; V was cut back by 3 bases and J by 1 base. Germline V gives CDR1 SGDLS, CDR2 YYNGEE. This CDR3 comprises 17 residues. The CDR3 DNA sequence: TGTGCCAGCAGCGACCGACAGGGACTAGCCGGCACAGATACGCAGTATTTT. This sequence encodes CASSDRQGLAGTDTQYF.

The V and J genes are TRBV6-2 or TRBV6-3 and TRBJ2-7; D possibly corresponds to TRBD2 (6 bases). The germline gives CDR1 MNHEY, CDR2 SVGEGT. This CDR3 region has 15 residues. V lost 8 bases to trimming and J lost 5 bases, with 22 bases between them. Written as DNA, the CDR3 is TGTGCCAGCTTTTCTGGAGGGCTCGGGGTGAACGAGCAGTACGTC. Its translation is CASFSGGLGVNEQYV.

This chain uses TRBV14 with TRBJ1-6, with D unclear. There are 16 residues in the CDR3. The V gene lost 5 bases and the J gene lost 0 bases, with 11 bases spanning the gap. Looked up from germline, CDR1 is SGHDN and CDR2 is FVKESK. DNA of the CDR3: TGTGCCAGCAGCAAAGTACCGAGCTCCTATAATTCACCCCTCCACTTT. It yields the protein CASSKVPSSYNSPLHF.

The chain uses TRBV5-1 and TRBJ2-3; weak D call: TRBD2 (6 bases). Germline V gene lookup returns CDR1 SGHRS and CDR2 YFSETQ. The CDR3 totals 16 residues. Trimming left V 4 bases short and J 4 bases short, with 19 bases between. This CDR3 is CASSPLPGAPSDTQYF. Here the CDR3 DNA reads TGCGCCAGCAGCCCCCTCCCGGGAGCTCCCTCAGATACGCAGTATTTT.

This rearrangement joins TRBV6-2 or TRBV6-3 to TRBJ1-1, with 11 bases fitting TRBD1. The CDR3 consists of 15 residues. Looked up from germline, CDR1 is MNHEY and CDR2 is SVGEGT. V lost 7 bases to trimming and J lost 0 bases; unmatched junction nucleotides: 4. The CDR3 loop reads CASTGTGGLNTEAFF. DNA for the CDR3: TGTGCCAGCACGGGGACAGGGGGTCTGAACACTGAAGCTTTCTTT.

The chain employs TRBV5-1 and TRBJ2-5, with 9 positions matching TRBD1. CDR3 length equals 15 residues. J was trimmed by 1 base and V by 3 bases; bases with no gene match: 4. Germline loops: CDR1 SGHRS, CDR2 YFSETQ. The CDR3 reads CASSYGQGSQETQYF. The CDR3 DNA follows: TGCGCCAGCAGCTACGGACAGGGGAGCCAAGAGACCCAGTACTTC.

The chain joins TRBV25-1 to TRBJ2-2; 10 nucleotides align to TRBD2. In germline, CDR1 is MGHDK, CDR2 SYGVNS. The junction had 5 bases not matched to a gene; V was cut back by 6 bases and J by 4 bases. This CDR3 is 15 amino acids long. The CDR3 region is CASRRASGGTGELFF. Written as DNA, the CDR3 is TGTGCCAGCAGGCGAGCTAGCGGGGGCACCGGGGAGCTGTTTTTT. Together with reference TRBV25-1 and TRBJ2-2, the CDR3 gives the full variable domain: EADIYQTPRYLVIGTGKKITLECSQTMGHDKMYWYQQDPGMELHLIHYSYGVNSTEKGDLSSESTVSRIRTEHFPLTLESARPSHTSQYLCASRRASGGTGELFFGEGSRLTVL.

The rearrangement joins TRBV7-2 to TRBJ2-7; either TRBD1 or TRBD2 may supply D (5 bases each). V lost 5 bases and J 0 bases, leaving 20 bases between the germline ends. This CDR3 region has 17 residues. Germline V CDR1 and CDR2: SGHTA, FQGNSA. CDR3 DNA: TGTGCCAGCAGCGATCCCCAACGGGGCCCCCTCTCCTACGAGCAGTACTTC. It yields the protein CASSDPQRGPLSYEQYF.

This clonotype was detected only a few times. The chain has TRBV9 and TRBJ1-1, with D maybe TRBD1 (6 bases). This CDR3 comprises 15 residues. V lost 0 bases to trimming and J lost 3 bases, with 12 bases between them. The germline CDR1 and CDR2 sequences are SGDLS and YYNGEE. CDR3 protein: CASSVALGGDTEAFF. CDR3 DNA sequence: TGTGCCAGCAGCGTAGCTTTAGGGGGGGACACTGAAGCTTTCTTT.

In this sample, this clonotype turned up a few times. V and J are TRBV5-6 and TRBJ1-4; no reliable D call. Trimming removed 1 base from V and 4 bases from J, with 11 bases in between. The CDR3 length is 15 residues. CDR1 and CDR2 from the germline V gene are SGHDT and YYEEEE. In nucleotides, the CDR3 is TGTGCCAGCAGCTTGAGCAACCGCGTTAATGAAAAACTGTTTTTT. Protein product: CASSLSNRVNEKLFF.

This clonotype occurred a few times. V is TRBV4-3 and J is TRBJ2-7, with TRBD1 matching over 7 bases. Germline loops: CDR1 LGHNA, CDR2 YSLEER. The CDR3 length is 17 residues. Trimming at V came to 0 bases and at J to 2 bases, leaving 10 bases not matched to a gene. The CDR3 here is CASSQDFGTEIPYEQYF. In nucleotides, the CDR3 is TGCGCCAGCAGCCAAGATTTCGGGACAGAAATACCCTACGAGCAGTACTTC.

The chain uses TRBV18 and TRBJ2-7; D uncertain. CDR1 and CDR2 (germline): KGHSH, LQKENI. The CDR3 consists of 14 residues. Trimming removed 10 bases from V and 2 bases from J, with 18 bases in between. The CDR3 sequence: CATKPSTDTYEQYF. The CDR3 DNA sequence: TGTGCCACCAAACCAAGCACAGACACCTACGAGCAGTACTTC.

This clonotype was counted only a few times. The J gene is TRBJ1-1, the V gene TRBV20-1, with 10 bases lining up with TRBD1. With V trimmed by 4 bases and J by 8 bases, 4 bases remained unmatched. Germline V CDR1 and CDR2: DFQATT, SNEGSKA (reference sequence). This CDR3 spans 12 amino acids. CDR3 protein: CSAKTGGPEAFF. DNA for the CDR3: TGCAGTGCTAAGACAGGGGGCCCAGAAGCTTTCTTT.

The V and J genes are TRBV12-3 or TRBV12-4 and TRBJ1-6; possible D gene TRBD1, 5 bases. The germline V and J ends were trimmed by 6 bases and 13 bases, with 19 bases remaining between them. This CDR3 has 14 residues. CDR3 nucleotides: TGTGCCAGCAGGCCGGGACCTTCTTCGGGTCCCCTCCACTTT. It encodes CASRPGPSSGPLHF.

This clonotype was picked up a small number of times. This chain uses TRBV12-3 or TRBV12-4 with TRBJ1-2, with TRBD1 as a possible D gene (5 bases). V lost 5 bases, J lost 4 bases, and 17 bases lay in between. The CDR3 runs 15 residues. For the CDR3, the DNA is TGTGCCAGCAGTCCCGAGTGGGGGTTCTCCTATGGCTACACCTTC. Translating it yields CASSPEWGFSYGYTF.

In its sample, this clonotype was seen once. The chain has TRBV11-3 and TRBJ2-1, with D tentatively TRBD2 (5 bases). The CDR3 consists of 15 residues. CDR1 is SGHNT, CDR2 YENEEA, per germline. The ends were cut back, 1 base at V and 2 bases at J, with 9 bases in the middle. The CDR3: CASSLVVGAYNEQFF. For the CDR3, the DNA is TGTGCCAGCAGCTTAGTAGTGGGAGCCTACAATGAGCAGTTCTTC.

This clonotype came up once. The gene calls are TRBV6-2 or TRBV6-3 and TRBJ2-2; D gene unclear. The CDR3 is made up of 14 amino acids. Germline V gives CDR1 MNHEY, CDR2 SVGEGT. Trimming removed 8 bases at V and 1 base at J, with 11 bases between. CDR3 sequence: CASRGRKNTGELFF. The CDR3 bases are TGTGCCAGCCGCGGACGGAAGAACACCGGGGAGCTGTTTTTT.

This chain joins TRBV29-1 and TRBJ2-1; D gene unclear. The germline CDR1 and CDR2 sequences are SQVTM and ANQGSEA. The length of the CDR3 is 11 residues. V shed 4 bases and J shed 6 bases, with 7 bases lying between them. The CDR3 loop reads CSVGRTNEQFF. The CDR3 DNA follows: TGCAGCGTTGGCCGGACCAATGAGCAGTTCTTC.

This clonotype was seen a few times. The chain couples TRBV12-3 or TRBV12-4 to TRBJ1-2; D is ambiguous. The CDR3 runs to 14 residues. V lost 5 bases and J lost 0, with 10 bases in between. CDR3 loop: CASSPGPANYGYTF. The CDR3 nucleotides are TGTGCCAGCAGTCCTGGACCAGCTAACTATGGCTACACCTTC.

The chain has TRBV10-3 and TRBJ1-5; no reliable D call. CDR3 length: 12 residues. Trimming took 3 bases from V and 4 from J, leaving 4 bases between them. Germline assignment: CDR1 ENHRY and CDR2 SYGVKD. The CDR3 nucleotides read TGTGCCATCAGTGACGGGAATCAGCCCCAGCATTTT. Its protein product is CAISDGNQPQHF.

This clonotype was found a few times. The genes are TRBV7-9 and TRBJ2-3; TRBD2 is a possible D gene (5 bases). CDR3 length equals 16 residues. The germline V gene has CDR1 SEHNR and CDR2 FQNEAQ (reference sequence). Trimming stripped 5 bases from V and 6 bases from J, with 21 bases between. This CDR3 is CASSPAESPPTDTQYF. The CDR3 DNA follows: TGTGCCAGCAGCCCAGCGGAGTCCCCCCCCACTGATACGCAGTATTTT.

This clonotype was detected only a few times. V is TRBV28 and J is TRBJ1-5; no clear D gene. The CDR3 runs to 12 residues. Germline CDR1 reads MDHEN; CDR2 reads SYDVKM. The V and J ends lost 0 bases and 5 bases respectively, with 2 bases between them. Written as DNA, the CDR3 is TGTGCCAGCAGTTTATGGCATCAGCCCCAGCATTTT. It specifies CASSLWHQPQHF.

In this sample, this clonotype turned up a few times. The chain couples TRBV7-9 to TRBJ1-2, with D uncertain. The CDR3 has 12 amino acids. V was clipped by 2 bases and J by 6 bases, with 7 bases between them. Germline loops: CDR1 SEHNR, CDR2 FQNEAQ (reference sequence). In nucleotides, the CDR3 is TGTGCCAGCAGCTTACTTACAGATGGCTACACCTTC. This translates into CASSLLTDGYTF. Filled out from reference TRBV7-9 and TRBJ1-2, the complete variable domain reads DTGVSQNPRHKITKRGQNVTFRCDPISEHNRLYWYRQTLGQGPEFLTYFQNEAQLEKSRLLSDRFSAERPKGSFSTLEIQRTEQGDSAMYLCASSLLTDGYTFGSGTRLTVV.

There are a few counts of this clonotype. The chain joins TRBV9 to TRBJ1-1, with D possibly matching TRBD1 (6 bases). The CDR3 runs 12 residues. The germline V gene has CDR1 SGDLS and CDR2 YYNGEE. V shed 3 bases and J shed 6 bases, with 9 bases lying between them. CDR3 amino acids: CASSEGGPEAFF. The CDR3 bases are TGTGCCAGCAGCGAGGGGGGACCTGAAGCTTTCTTT.